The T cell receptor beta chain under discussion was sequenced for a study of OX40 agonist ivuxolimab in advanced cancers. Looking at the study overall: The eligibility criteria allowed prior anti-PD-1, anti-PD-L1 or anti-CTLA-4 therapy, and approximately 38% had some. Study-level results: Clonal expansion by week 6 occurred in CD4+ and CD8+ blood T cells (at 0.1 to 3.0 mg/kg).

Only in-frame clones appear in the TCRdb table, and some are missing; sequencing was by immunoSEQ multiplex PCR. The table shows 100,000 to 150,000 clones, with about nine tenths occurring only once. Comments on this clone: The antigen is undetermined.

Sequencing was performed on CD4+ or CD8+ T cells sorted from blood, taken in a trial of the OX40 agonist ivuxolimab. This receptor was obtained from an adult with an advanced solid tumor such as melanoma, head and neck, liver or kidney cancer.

Here the CDR3 reads CASTKFSGSSYNEQFF. The DNA for the CDR3 is TGTGCCAGCACTAAATTCAGCGGGAGCTCCTACAATGAGCAGTTCTTC. This chain joins TRBV28 and TRBJ2-1; 8 bases match TRBD2. This CDR3 contains 16 residues. Germline lookup yields CDR1 MDHEN and CDR2 SYDVKM. After removal of 7 bases from V and 0 bases from J, the junction contained 8 bases not matched to a gene.